This T cell receptor (beta chain) came from a study of blood T cell repertoires in COVID-19. At the level of the study: COVID-19 samples from acute and convalescent phases originated in the United States, Italy and Spain.

How the authors handled the data: It was from reference gene primer amplification that nucleated cell counts were estimated. Generated by immunoSEQ multiplex PCR, the TCRdb table keeps only in-frame clones and is missing some. V and J calls and clone size are given by that table; D and trimming were obtained from the DNA. The sample includes roughly 150,000 clones, around nine tenths seen only once; the top ten take 2% to 3%. Germline loops: CDR1 SGHNT, CDR2 YYREEE (reference sequence). The CDR3 covers 14 residues. Unmatched junction bases numbered 4, after V lost 4 bases and J lost 5 bases. This sequence originates from an elderly woman with COVID-19, enrolled during active disease. The sample comprised peripheral blood. The chain carries TRBV5-4 and TRBJ2-1, with 9 bases identical to TRBD1. CDR3 loop: CASSGDRVNNEQFF. The CDR3 nucleotides read TGTGCCAGCAGCGGGGACAGGGTCAACAATGAGCAGTTCTTC.